Sequencing of this T cell receptor (beta chain) was carried out in a study of blood T cell repertoires in COVID-19. In the source study's methods: By means of reference gene primer amplification, nucleated cell counts were estimated. Using immunoSEQ multiplex PCR, the repertoire was profiled, and TCRdb retains in-frame clones only, with some absent. That table supplies the V and J calls and clone size; D and trimming were determined from the DNA. The data show some 56,000 clones, around 88% seen once. Losses at the gene ends were 3 bases for V and 7 bases for J; bases not matched to a gene: 6. Germline CDR1 is SGHNT and CDR2 is YENEEA. This CDR3 is 17 amino acids long.

This TCR derives from a woman older than 75 with acute or convalescent COVID-19. Sequences were obtained from peripheral blood. The rearrangement links TRBV11-3 to TRBJ2-2, with 15 bases matching TRBD2. Here the CDR3 DNA reads TGTGCCAGCAGCTTCGGGACTAGCGGGGGGTTTGACGGGGAGCTGTTTTTT. It specifies CASSFGTSGGFDGELFF.